One and the same sample provided the 19 T cell receptor beta chains below, sequenced in a study of blood T cells in healthy people across ages. PCR was performed a second time for roughly 7 to 11 cycles using a sample-barcoded 5' primer and a J-beta primer mix. TCRdb re-derived calls from the 5' RACE reads in MiXCR, one entry per CDR3 protein. In the table there are 850,000 to 1,000,000 distinct CDR3 sequences, roughly 50% of which are singletons. Material for sequencing was blood. The receptors shown here come from a woman aged 55-69 years in good health.

The sample holds a few counts of this clonotype. The genes are TRBV6-1 and TRBJ2-7; TRBD1 matches at 8 bases. The CDR3 totals 14 residues. J lost 4 bases, V lost 8 bases, and 10 bases had no gene match. Per germline, CDR1 MNHNS and CDR2 SASEGT. The CDR3 here is CASGPDRGPYEQYF. DNA of the CDR3: TGTGCCAGCGGCCCCGACAGGGGTCCGTACGAGCAGTACTTC.

V is TRBV7-3 and J is TRBJ2-3; TRBD2 agrees at 12 bases. Germline CDR1 SGHTA, CDR2 FQGTGA. Germline trimming cut 1 base from V and 6 bases from J; bases unmatched to any gene: 5. The CDR3 runs 16 residues. Here the CDR3 reads CASSLRASGRGDTQYF. CDR3 coding DNA: TGTGCCAGCAGCTTAAGAGCTAGCGGGAGGGGGGATACGCAGTATTTT.

The genes are TRBV7-8 and TRBJ1-2; tentatively, D is TRBD1 (6 bases). Trimming took 1 base from V and 0 from J, leaving 12 bases between them. Germline V gives CDR1 SGHVS, CDR2 FQNEAQ. The CDR3 runs to 16 residues. CDR3 in amino acids: CASSLGDGQTNYGYTF. Here the CDR3 DNA reads TGTGCCAGCAGCTTAGGGGACGGACAGACTAACTATGGCTACACCTTC.

This clonotype was picked up one time. The gene calls are TRBV20-1 and TRBJ2-5; 7 bases are shared with TRBD2. This CDR3 contains 14 residues. CDR1 is DFQATT, CDR2 SNEGSKA, per germline (reference sequence). The V gene end was trimmed by 0 bases and the J gene end by 5 bases; junction bases not matched to a gene: 6. CDR3 nucleotides: TGCAGTGCTAGAGAGGCGGGAGTACGGGAGACCCAGTACTTC. This encodes CSAREAGVRETQYF.

The table lists this clonotype with a few counts. The chain combines TRBV29-1 with TRBJ2-3; 12 bases map to TRBD2. Germline values: CDR1 SQVTM, CDR2 ANQGSEA. This CDR3 is built from 18 residues. Trimming at V came to 6 bases and at J to 3 bases, leaving 16 bases not matched to a gene. This chain's CDR3 is CSVRRIPKTSGSTDTQYF. The CDR3 DNA follows: TGCAGCGTCCGCCGCATTCCAAAGACTAGCGGGAGTACAGATACGCAGTATTTT.

The rearrangement joins TRBV19 to TRBJ2-1, with 8 positions matching TRBD1. The CDR3 is 16 amino acids. With 6 bases clipped from V and 2 bases from J, the junction kept 9 bases outside the gene matches. Germline values: CDR1 LNHDA, CDR2 SQIVND (reference sequence). CDR3: CASRPHRGKPYNEQFF. CDR3 in DNA: TGTGCCAGTAGGCCCCACAGGGGGAAACCCTACAATGAGCAGTTCTTC.

This clonotype was found a few times. The gene calls are TRBV20-1 and TRBJ2-1; D possibly corresponds to TRBD2 (5 bases). CDR3 length equals 14 residues. The V gene's germline CDR1 is DFQATT and CDR2 SNEGSKA (reference sequence). V was clipped by 2 bases and J by 7 bases, with 15 bases between them. The CDR3 protein is CSARSLAWVNEQFF. CDR3 bases: TGCAGTGCTAGATCGTTAGCGTGGGTGAATGAGCAGTTCTTC.

The chain combines TRBV5-1 with TRBJ1-4; D remains unclear. With 0 bases removed from V and 6 bases from J, the gap between germline ends came to 9 bases. Germline assignment: CDR1 SGHRS and CDR2 YFSETQ. The CDR3 is 14 amino acids. The CDR3 coding sequence is TGCGCCAGCAGCTTGGGGGCAGCCGATGAAAAACTGTTTTTT. Protein: CASSLGAADEKLFF. Using reference TRBV5-1 and TRBJ1-4 for the parts outside the CDR3, the full variable domain is KAGVTQTPRYLIKTRGQQVTLSCSPISGHRSVSWYQQTPGQGLQFLFEYFSETQRNKGNFPGRFSGRQFSNSRSEMNVSTLELGDSALYLCASSLGAADEKLFFGSGTQLSVL.

The chain has TRBV25-1 and TRBJ1-4, with D hard to call. The V and J ends lost 7 bases and 10 bases respectively, with 13 bases between them. The CDR3 has 12 residues. Germline lookup yields CDR1 MGHDK and CDR2 SYGVNS. Here the CDR3 reads CASTGEGVKLFF. CDR3 nucleotides: TGTGCCAGCACCGGGGAGGGTGTAAAACTGTTTTTT.

The chain is built from TRBV20-1 and TRBJ2-1; either TRBD1 or TRBD2 may supply D (5 bases each). Looked up from germline, CDR1 is DFQATT and CDR2 is SNEGSKA (reference sequence). The V end was cut by 5 bases, the J end by 4 bases, with 18 bases between. The length of the CDR3 is 15 residues. Here the CDR3 DNA reads TGCAGTGCTGCGCCGGGGCAGGCCCGATACAATGAGCAGTTCTTC. Encoded protein: CSAAPGQARYNEQFF.

CDR3: CSVVGLYSYNEQFF. DNA for the CDR3: TGCAGCGTTGTGGGACTCTACTCCTACAATGAGCAGTTCTTC. V and J are TRBV29-1 and TRBJ2-1, with D possibly matching TRBD2 (6 bases). V lost 4 bases to trimming and J lost 0 bases, with 10 bases between them. This CDR3 has 14 residues. The germline CDR1 and CDR2 sequences are SQVTM and ANQGSEA.

This sequence joins TRBV29-1 and TRBJ2-5; 10 positions match TRBD2. CDR1 is SQVTM and CDR2 is ANQGSEA in the germline V gene. Trimming removed 3 bases from V and 5 bases from J; junction bases left unmatched: 21. The CDR3 covers 19 residues. The CDR3 loop reads CSVDPMIGSGRAPSETQYF. In DNA, the CDR3 is TGCAGCGTTGATCCTATGATTGGGAGCGGGAGGGCCCCGAGTGAGACCCAGTACTTC.

This clonotype was detected a few times. This chain links TRBV7-8 with TRBJ2-5; 7 bases align to TRBD2. In germline, CDR1 is SGHVS, CDR2 FQNEAQ. The CDR3 has 15 residues. Trimming took 5 bases from V and 2 from J; bases not matched to a gene: 8. DNA for the CDR3: TGTGCCAGCAGCCCATTAGGCGGGAGACAAGAGACCCAGTACTTC. Residues: CASSPLGGRQETQYF.

This rearrangement joins TRBV9 to TRBJ2-1; D may be TRBD2 (7 bases). Looked up from germline, CDR1 is SGDLS and CDR2 is YYNGEE. The V end was cut by 3 bases, the J end by 9 bases, with 10 bases between. The CDR3 sequence is 12 residues long. The CDR3: CASSGGGSEQFF. CDR3 coding DNA: TGTGCCAGCAGCGGGGGGGGCAGTGAGCAGTTCTTC.

The chain joins TRBV5-1 to TRBJ1-2, with a tentative D call TRBD1 (5 bases). This CDR3 spans 16 amino acids. The ends were cut back, 0 bases at V and 4 bases at J, with 16 bases in the middle. Per the germline V gene, CDR1 is SGHRS and CDR2 is YFSETQ. The CDR3 sequence is CASSLAGRGRGYGYTF. CDR3 DNA sequence: TGCGCCAGCAGCTTGGCCGGAAGGGGTCGGGGCTATGGCTACACCTTC. Supplemented by reference TRBV5-1 and TRBJ1-2, the full variable domain reads KAGVTQTPRYLIKTRGQQVTLSCSPISGHRSVSWYQQTPGQGLQFLFEYFSETQRNKGNFPGRFSGRQFSNSRSEMNVSTLELGDSALYLCASSLAGRGRGYGYTFGSGTRLTVV.

This clonotype turned up a few times. The chain recombines TRBV13 with TRBJ2-7; D might be TRBD1 or TRBD2, each matching 5 bases. This CDR3 has 17 amino acids. Germline V gene lookup returns CDR1 PRHDT and CDR2 FYEKMQ (reference sequence). Trimming shortened V by 5 bases and J by 4 bases, and 24 bases separated the two germline ends. This chain's CDR3 is CASSALGAGFERYEQYF. CDR3 nucleotide sequence: TGTGCCAGCAGCGCCCTCGGCGCAGGGTTCGAGCGGTACGAGCAGTACTTC.

In this sample, this clonotype turned up a few times. For the CDR3, the DNA is TGCAGTGTCGTTCGGGATTCGTCAGATACGCAGTATTTT. Protein sequence: CSVVRDSSDTQYF. The chain joins TRBV20-1 to TRBJ2-3; D perhaps matches TRBD2 (5 bases). This CDR3 spans 13 amino acids. In germline, CDR1 is DFQATT, CDR2 SNEGSKA (reference sequence). The V end was cut by 7 bases, the J end by 4 bases, with 15 bases between.

To note about this clonotype: One end of the junction is discordant with germline, which a read error may explain. This chain uses TRBV20-1 with TRBJ2-1, with D possibly matching TRBD2 (6 bases). CDR1 and CDR2 (germline): DFQATT, SNEGSKA (reference sequence). This CDR3 is built from 15 residues. The CDR3 sequence: CSAFPWGVAYNELFF. The CDR3 DNA reads as TGCAGTGCTTTCCCCTGGGGGGTGGCCTACAATGAGCTGTTCTTC.

V and J are TRBV3-1 and TRBJ2-5; TRBD2 aligns across 12 bases. Germline V lookup: CDR1 LGHDT, CDR2 YNNKEL (reference sequence). The junction had 6 bases not matched to a gene; V was cut back by 4 bases and J by 3 bases. The CDR3 sequence is 16 residues long. The CDR3 sequence: CASSPFRLAGEETQYF. Here the CDR3 DNA reads TGTGCCAGCAGCCCGTTCCGACTAGCGGGAGAAGAGACCCAGTACTTC.